The 9 T cell receptor beta chains below all came from one sample that was sequenced in a study of cytomegalovirus exposure and HLA in healthy donors. The PCR made use of 60 Vbeta and 13 Jbeta primers. Some clones are missing from TCRdb's copy, which holds only in-frame ones; the method was immunoSEQ multiplex PCR. The sample has 65,000 to 95,000 clones, 70% to 80% seen once. Source material: PBMCs. All receptors come from a human donor in good health.

The chain couples TRBV2 to TRBJ1-2; D is unresolved. The germline gives CDR1 SNHLY, CDR2 FYNNEI. CDR3 size: 15 residues. Trimming stripped 6 bases from V and 7 bases from J, with 21 bases between. CDR3 bases: TGTGCCAGCAGCGTGATGACGACCTCCTCGGGTGGCTACACCTTC. It specifies CASSVMTTSSGGYTF.

About this clone: An end of the junction differs from the germline gene, which may be a read error. The CDR3 sequence is CASSPREGVRNQPQNF. The DNA of the CDR3 is TGTGCCAGCTCACCACGGGAAGGGGTTCGTAATCAGCCCCAGAATTTT. V usage is TRBV18 and J usage is TRBJ1-5; D perhaps matches TRBD1 (5 bases). CDR3 length equals 16 residues. From germline, CDR1 is KGHSH and CDR2 LQKENI.

This clone was counted a few times. The gene calls are TRBV18 and TRBJ2-3; 9 bases are shared with TRBD2. Germline V gene lookup returns CDR1 KGHSH and CDR2 LQKENI. The CDR3 runs to 16 residues. The ends lost 3 bases at V and 4 bases at J; junction bases unmatched: 8. CDR3 DNA: TGTGCCAGCTCACCGGGGGCTAGCGGGGCTCCAGATACGCAGTATTTT. This translates into CASSPGASGAPDTQYF.

V gene TRBV5-1 combines with J gene TRBJ1-1; D might be TRBD1 (5 bases). Trimming pared 0 bases from V and 1 base from J, leaving 10 bases between. Germline CDR1 is SGHRS and CDR2 is YFSETQ. The CDR3 runs to 15 residues. This CDR3 reads CASSLVGGANTEAFF. CDR3 coding DNA: TGCGCCAGCAGCTTGGTCGGGGGAGCGAACACTGAAGCTTTCTTT. Using reference TRBV5-1 and TRBJ1-1 for the parts outside the CDR3, the full variable domain is KAGVTQTPRYLIKTRGQQVTLSCSPISGHRSVSWYQQTPGQGLQFLFEYFSETQRNKGNFPGRFSGRQFSNSRSEMNVSTLELGDSALYLCASSLVGGANTEAFFGQGTRLTVV.

The chain has TRBV19 and TRBJ2-7; 8 bases map to TRBD2. The CDR3 sequence is 15 residues long. V gave up 6 bases and J gave up 2 bases; unmatched junction bases: 9. From germline, CDR1 is LNHDA and CDR2 SQIVND (reference sequence). The CDR3 protein is CASSSREGEAYEQYF. The CDR3 DNA follows: TGTGCCAGTAGCTCCCGGGAGGGGGAAGCCTACGAGCAGTACTTC.

V usage is TRBV2 and J usage is TRBJ2-1; 11 nucleotides line up with TRBD2. CDR1 and CDR2 (germline): SNHLY, FYNNEI. The CDR3 is 16 residues long. Trimming at V came to 2 bases and at J to 9 bases, leaving 9 bases not matched to a gene. CDR3 region: CASSELSLAGGVEQFF. In DNA form, the CDR3 reads TGTGCCAGCAGTGAATTGAGTCTAGCGGGGGGAGTTGAGCAGTTCTTC.

This rearrangement joins TRBV6-5 to TRBJ1-2, with a tentative D call TRBD1 (6 bases). Germline CDR1 reads MNHEY; CDR2 reads SVGAGI. V was cut by 6 bases and J by 8 bases, with 16 bases left in between. This CDR3 comprises 13 residues. CDR3 sequence (DNA): TGTGCCAGCAGCTTCGGGCGGGGGCTGGGCTACACCTTC. It yields the protein CASSFGRGLGYTF.

The genes are TRBV21-1 and TRBJ1-5. TRBV21-1 is assigned pseudogene status. The CDR3 spans 16 residues. Written as DNA, the CDR3 is TGTGCCAGCAGCAAAGAGGCGGGGGCGAGGAGTCAGCCCCAGCATTTT. Protein product: CASSKEAGARSQPQHF.

In its sample, this clone was seen once. The chain links TRBV6-1 to TRBJ1-5, with TRBD1 matching over 10 bases. The CDR3 consists of 15 residues. In germline, CDR1 is MNHNS, CDR2 SASEGT. V lost 5 bases to trimming and J lost 6 bases; unmatched junction nucleotides: 7. The CDR3 DNA reads TGTGCCAGCAGTTCAGGGACAGGGGTGGGTCAGCCCCAGCATTTT. Protein product: CASSSGTGVGQPQHF.